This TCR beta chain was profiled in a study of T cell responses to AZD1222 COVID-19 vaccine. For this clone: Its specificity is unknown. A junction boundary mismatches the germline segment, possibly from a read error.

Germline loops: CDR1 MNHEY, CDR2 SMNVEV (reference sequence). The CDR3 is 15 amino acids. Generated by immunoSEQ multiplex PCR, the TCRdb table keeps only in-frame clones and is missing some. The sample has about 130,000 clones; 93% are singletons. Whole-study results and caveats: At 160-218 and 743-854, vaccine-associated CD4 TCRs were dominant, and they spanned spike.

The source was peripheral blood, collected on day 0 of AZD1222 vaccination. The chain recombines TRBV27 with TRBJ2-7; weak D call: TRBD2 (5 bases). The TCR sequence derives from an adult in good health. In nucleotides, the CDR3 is TGTGCCAGCAGCTTATCCGCGGGTCGTGGCTACGAGCAGTACTTC. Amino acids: CASSLSAGRGYEQYF.